This T cell receptor (beta chain) emerged from a study of response to subunit inactivated influenza vaccine (dated by TCRdb to 2017 to 2018). Regarding the study in general: The study used deep quantitative T cell receptor repertoire profiling to track responses to a trivalent subunit inactivated influenza vaccine. On the study overall, not on this receptor specifically: The authors suggested that each seasonal influenza vaccination may recruit only a limited number of new T cells.

From the germline V gene, CDR1 is MNHEY and CDR2 is SVGAGI. From the cysteine through the phenylalanine, the CDR3 covers 17 amino acids. The DNA shown is the 51-base CDR3, in frame from base 1. V was cut back by 0 bases and J by 6 bases, leaving a gap of 18 bases between them. As for this clonotype: Its target antigen remains unknown. Per-base quality was not reported, and no clone a single base away is much larger than it.

Sample time point, as interpreted from the label and publication: 45 days after influenza vaccine administration. Libraries were constructed by RT-PCR. These reads were obtained on an Illumina HiSeq 2500. TCRdb reran the public reads through fastp at Q25 and MiXCR, keeping productive beta chains. Rows matching on CDR3 protein sequence are summarized as one entry with the most common DNA and genes. Counted in this sample were hundreds of thousands of distinct CDR3 sequences; over 10% of them appeared once. Jointly, the top ten make up around 13% of the sample. The V and J genes are TRBV6-5 and TRBJ2-1, with a tentative D gene TRBD2 over 5 matching bases. The clonotype was recovered from a man in his forties or fifties who received an inactivated influenza vaccine. Donor details come from another sample of the same person, matched by shared clones. Sample: PBMCs from blood, taken about 40 days after vaccination. The bases read TGTGCCAGCAGTTACTCGAGGTTCGAGTTAGGGAGCAATGAGCAGTTCTTC. Its protein reads: CASSYSRFELGSNEQFF.